Following are 24 T cell receptor beta chains from one sample sequenced in a study of cytomegalovirus exposure and HLA in healthy donors. The PCR used 60 Vbeta and 13 Jbeta primers. Profiling relied on immunoSEQ multiplex PCR, and the TCRdb table lists in-frame clones only, not all of them. The sample lists about 98,000 clones; roughly 81% were seen once. Sequenced input: PBMCs. These TCRs come from a man aged 40-55 years in good health and CMV-seronegative.

J is TRBJ2-2 and V is TRBV12-5, with a weak D call TRBD1 (6 bases). Trimming took off 0 bases at V and 1 base at J, with 9 bases between the two ends. The CDR3 is 16 residues long. Germline CDR1 and CDR2: LGHNT and FRNRAP. The CDR3 sequence is CASGLVQGGNTGELFF. The CDR3 DNA reads TGTGCTAGTGGTTTGGTACAGGGCGGGAACACCGGGGAGCTGTTTTTT.

This clone appeared a few times. V is TRBV29-1 and J is TRBJ2-1; 13 bases align to TRBD2. The length of the CDR3 is 14 residues. Germline V gives CDR1 SQVTM, CDR2 ANQGSEA. Trimming removed 5 bases from V and 5 bases from J; junction bases left unmatched: 3. CDR3 in DNA: TGCAGCGTTTCTGGGACTAGCGGGGACAATGAGCAGTTCTTC. This gives the protein CSVSGTSGDNEQFF.

In DNA form, the CDR3 reads TGCGCCAGCAGCCAAGCAGAATATAGCAATCAGCCCCAGCATTTT. Translation gives CASSQAEYSNQPQHF. The gene calls are TRBV4-1 and TRBJ1-5; D unresolved. The V end lost 1 base, the J end lost 0 bases, and 7 bases lay between the germline ends. The CDR3 has 15 residues. Germline V lookup: CDR1 MGHRA, CDR2 YSYEKL.

The chain couples TRBV27 to TRBJ1-5; 9 bases agree with TRBD1. J gave up 7 bases and V 5 bases, and 9 bases lay outside the gene matches. CDR1 is MNHEY, CDR2 SMNVEV, per germline (reference sequence). This CDR3 is 15 amino acids long. Here the CDR3 DNA reads TGTGCCAGCAGTCCTGTGGGACAGGGTAACCAGCCCCAGCATTTT. Encoded protein: CASSPVGQGNQPQHF.

The chain carries TRBV30 and TRBJ1-5, with 9 nucleotides matching TRBD1. Germline trimming cut 6 bases from V and 7 bases from J; bases unmatched to any gene: 7. The germline gives CDR1 GTSNPN, CDR2 SVGIG (reference sequence). This CDR3 is 13 amino acids long. The CDR3 spells CACLDRGEQPQHF. As DNA, the CDR3 is TGTGCCTGCTTAGACAGGGGGGAACAGCCCCAGCATTTT.

The gene calls are TRBV13 and TRBJ1-1; D is perhaps TRBD1 (5 bases). The CDR3 is made up of 12 amino acids. Trimming stripped 4 bases from V and 7 bases from J, with 10 bases between. Germline CDR1 PRHDT, CDR2 FYEKMQ (reference sequence). CDR3 coding DNA: TGTGCCAGCAGCTCGGACACTTGTGAAGCTTTCTTT. Its translation is CASSSDTCEAFF. Together with reference TRBV13 and TRBJ1-1, the CDR3 gives the full variable domain: AAGVIQSPRHLIKEKRETATLKCYPIPRHDTVYWYQQGPGQDPQFLISFYEKMQSDKGSIPDRFSAQQFSDYHSELNMSSLELGDSALYFCASSSDTCEAFFGQGTRLTVV.

A few counts support this clone. The rearrangement uses TRBV7-2 and TRBJ2-1, with a weak D call TRBD2 (5 bases). CDR3 size: 13 residues. Germline V lookup: CDR1 SGHTA, CDR2 FQGNSA. Between the trimmed V and J ends, which lost 5 bases and 9 bases, there was a span of 14 bases. As DNA, the CDR3 is TGTGCCAGCAGCCCCACTAGATTGAGTGAGCAGTTCTTC. This sequence encodes CASSPTRLSEQFF.

This clone was seen a few times. The chain couples TRBV9 to TRBJ2-5, with 8 positions matching TRBD2. CDR1 is SGDLS, CDR2 YYNGEE, per germline. Losses at the gene ends were 0 bases for V and 3 bases for J; bases not matched to a gene: 1. The CDR3 runs to 14 residues. CDR3 loop: CASSVGAGEETQYF. CDR3 in DNA: TGTGCCAGCAGCGTAGGAGCGGGGGAAGAGACCCAGTACTTC. Variable domain in full (rest from reference TRBV9 and TRBJ2-5): DSGVTQTPKHLITATGQRVTLRCSPRSGDLSVYWYQQSLDQGLQFLIQYYNGEERAKGNILERFSAQQFPDLHSELNLSSLELGDSALYFCASSVGAGEETQYFGPGTRLLVL.

The chain carries TRBV29-1 and TRBJ2-2; the match to TRBD1 covers 7 bases. Germline CDR1 and CDR2: SQVTM and ANQGSEA. This CDR3 region has 13 residues. Trimming took 5 bases from V and 7 from J; bases not matched to a gene: 7. This CDR3 reads CSVSTGANGELFF. The CDR3 DNA reads TGCAGCGTTTCTACAGGGGCTAACGGGGAGCTGTTTTTT.

The chain links TRBV2 to TRBJ1-5; D may be TRBD1 (6 bases). The V end lost 7 bases, the J end lost 2 bases, and 12 bases lay between the germline ends. The germline gives CDR1 SNHLY, CDR2 FYNNEI. This CDR3 is built from 14 residues. The CDR3 region is CASKEQGGNQPQHF. The DNA of the CDR3 is TGTGCCAGCAAGGAACAGGGAGGCAATCAGCCCCAGCATTTT.

This clone appeared a single time. The chain combines TRBV30 with TRBJ1-5, with 8 positions matching TRBD1. J lost 6 bases, V lost 0 bases, and 7 bases had no gene match. CDR1 and CDR2 (germline): GTSNPN, SVGIG (reference sequence). The CDR3 is made up of 15 amino acids. The CDR3: CAWSVRRGLVQPQHF. The DNA of the CDR3 is TGTGCCTGGAGTGTACGCAGGGGGCTTGTTCAGCCCCAGCATTTT.

This clone appeared once. The gene calls are TRBV5-1 and TRBJ1-3; 8 nucleotides agree with TRBD1. Per the germline V gene, CDR1 is SGHRS and CDR2 is YFSETQ. Trimming removed 0 bases from V and 4 bases from J; junction bases left unmatched: 3. This CDR3 region has 15 residues. CDR3 bases: TGCGCCAGCAGCTTGGCTGCAGGGGGCGGAAACACCATATATTTT. This encodes CASSLAAGGGNTIYF.

The chain carries TRBV9 and TRBJ2-2; TRBD2 agrees at 11 bases. The CDR3 is made up of 16 amino acids. CDR1 and CDR2 (germline): SGDLS, YYNGEE. The J segment lost 5 bases and the V segment lost 0 bases, leaving 3 bases of the junction unmatched. Written as DNA, the CDR3 is TGTGCCAGCAGCGTAGTAACTAGCGGGGGAACCGGGGAGCTGTTTTTT. Amino acid sequence: CASSVVTSGGTGELFF.

This clone was observed a handful of times. The chain employs TRBV4-1 and TRBJ2-2, with no clear D. Germline loops: CDR1 MGHRA, CDR2 YSYEKL. The CDR3 runs 15 residues. The V end lost 1 base, the J end lost 0 bases, and 6 bases lay between the germline ends. The CDR3 DNA follows: TGCGCCAGCAGCCAAGGGCCCGCGAACACCGGGGAGCTGTTTTTT. It is translated as CASSQGPANTGELFF.

This clone appeared a few times. The chain joins TRBV4-3 to TRBJ1-2, with a tentative D call TRBD1 (5 bases). This CDR3 is built from 18 residues. The germline V gene has CDR1 LGHNA and CDR2 YSLEER. Trimming removed 0 bases from V and 3 bases from J, with 20 bases in between. DNA of the CDR3: TGCGCCAGCAGCCAAGATTCGGGGGGATTAGCGCGTCACTATGGCTACACCTTC. Translating gives CASSQDSGGLARHYGYTF.

The gene calls are TRBV10-3 and TRBJ2-1; TRBD1 agrees at 9 bases. Germline-derived CDR1 and CDR2 are ENHRY and SYGVKD. V lost 1 base, J lost 5 bases, and 3 bases stayed unmatched. The CDR3 is made up of 15 amino acids. The CDR3 protein is CAISELGQGHNEQFF. CDR3 bases: TGTGCCATCAGTGAGTTGGGACAGGGCCACAATGAGCAGTTCTTC.

V and J are TRBV30 and TRBJ1-6; D is perhaps TRBD1 (5 bases). CDR3 length: 13 amino acids. Trimming cost V 3 bases and J 6 bases, with 9 bases left between them. Germline CDR1 is GTSNPN and CDR2 is SVGIG (reference sequence). The CDR3 sequence: CAWSRQSNSPLHF. CDR3 coding DNA: TGTGCCTGGAGCCGACAGAGTAATTCACCCCTCCACTTT.

The V and J genes are TRBV29-1 and TRBJ2-3, with D possibly matching TRBD1 (6 bases). The CDR3 contains 11 residues. V was pared by 6 bases and J by 4 bases, with 8 bases between. Germline loops: CDR1 SQVTM, CDR2 ANQGSEA. The CDR3 DNA is TGCAGCGTCGAGGGGGCAGATACGCAGTATTTT. It encodes CSVEGADTQYF.

The chain couples TRBV6-6 to TRBJ2-3; TRBD2 agrees at 8 bases. CDR1 is MNHNY, CDR2 SVGAGI, per germline (reference sequence). Trimming removed 6 bases from V and 5 bases from J; junction bases left unmatched: 7. The CDR3 spans 14 residues. The CDR3 is CASSGTSHLDTQYF. The CDR3 DNA sequence: TGTGCCAGCAGCGGGACTAGTCACCTAGATACGCAGTATTTT.

The chain couples TRBV6-6 to TRBJ1-2; 10 positions match TRBD1. The CDR3 covers 15 residues. CDR1 is MNHNY, CDR2 SVGAGI, per germline (reference sequence). Germline trimming cut 0 bases from V and 4 bases from J; bases unmatched to any gene: 2. For the CDR3, the DNA is TGTGCCAGCAGTTACTCGACAGGGGGCAGCTATGGCTACACCTTC. Its translation: CASSYSTGGSYGYTF.

This chain uses TRBV7-2 with TRBJ1-1; 7 nucleotides match TRBD1. In germline, CDR1 is SGHTA, CDR2 FQGNSA. The length of the CDR3 is 13 residues. V trimming: 2 bases; J trimming: 7 bases; junction bases outside the gene matches: 4. The CDR3 loop is CASSLKGAGEAFF. The CDR3 coding sequence is TGTGCCAGCAGCTTAAAGGGGGCGGGTGAAGCTTTCTTT.

The chain uses TRBV28 and TRBJ1-2, with D possibly TRBD1 on 5 matching bases. CDR3 size: 15 residues. CDR1 is MDHEN and CDR2 is SYDVKM in the germline V gene. V was shortened by 3 bases and J by 3 bases, with 14 bases between the two germline ends. CDR3 coding DNA: TGTGCCAGCAGTTTGAGTACTCAGGGTTACTATGGCTACACCTTC. Residues: CASSLSTQGYYGYTF.

The chain couples TRBV2 to TRBJ1-6, with D maybe TRBD1 (5 bases). Per the germline V gene, CDR1 is SNHLY and CDR2 is FYNNEI. V dropped 6 bases and J dropped 5 bases, with 11 bases sitting between them. The CDR3 is made up of 14 amino acids. CDR3 coding DNA: TGTGCCAGCAGAAGGGCGGGGGATAATTCACCCCTCCACTTT. It is translated as CASRRAGDNSPLHF.

This clone was recorded once. The chain couples TRBV7-8 to TRBJ2-3, with 8 bases aligning to TRBD1. Germline lookup yields CDR1 SGHVS and CDR2 FQNEAQ. The CDR3 is 16 amino acids. The ends lost 5 bases at V and 2 bases at J; junction bases unmatched: 9. The CDR3 here is CASSRLYRGNTDTQYF. CDR3 DNA sequence: TGTGCCAGCAGCCGACTCTACAGGGGGAACACAGATACGCAGTATTTT.